This T cell receptor beta chain was recovered during a study of T cell repertoires in cytomegalovirus infection. Across the study: CMV infection and matching HLA type were both indicated by public TCR beta signatures. Whole-study results and caveats: Pooled public TCR beta family frequency picked out CMV carriers with the relevant HLA. Dominating the ex vivo response were HLA-C-restricted CMV-specific TCR beta clonotypes.

MiXCR, applied by TCRdb to the reads, yields one record per CDR3 protein. The table has some 600,000 distinct CDR3 sequences, 20% to 25% seen once. Only a few counts were recorded for this clonotype. The antigen is not known. The CDR3 is made up of 14 amino acids. The germline gives CDR1 SGHRS, CDR2 YFSETQ. The V gene lost 2 bases and the J gene lost 1 base, with 8 bases spanning the gap. Sequenced input: CD8+ T cells from PBMCs. This TCR was recovered from a human donor in good health (CMV status not recorded). Some clones in this sample may be carry-over from other donors' samples. The chain joins TRBV5-1 to TRBJ2-3; perhaps TRBD1 as D (5 bases). The CDR3 DNA is TGCGCCAGCAGCTTTTGGGGCGGCACAGATACGCAGTATTTT. Residues: CASSFWGGTDTQYF.